The 14 T cell receptor beta chains below were found in one sample sequenced in a study of OX40 agonist ivuxolimab in advanced cancers. Sequencing was performed with immunoSEQ multiplex PCR; in TCRdb, only in-frame clones are kept and a portion is missing. Here the sample spans 50,000 to 55,000 clones, about 80% being singletons. The sequencing used CD4+ or CD8+ T cells sorted from blood, collected in a trial of the OX40 agonist ivuxolimab. The receptors derive from an adult with an advanced solid tumor such as melanoma, head and neck, liver or kidney cancer.

J is TRBJ2-5 and V is TRBV5-1, with D perhaps matching TRBD2 (7 bases). The end of the DNA fits TRBJ2-7 better, so the J call may be wrong. Germline loops: CDR1 SGHRS, CDR2 YFSETQ. The CDR3 length is 16 residues. The CDR3 nucleotides are TGCGCCAGCAGCTTGGAACGGCGGGGGCCTCCCTACGAGCAGTACTTC. Encoded protein: CASSLERRGPPYEQYF.

In regard to this clone: A much larger clone sits a single nucleotide away, making a read error possible. This CDR3 is CASSSTYEQYF. DNA for the CDR3: TGTGCCAGCAGTTCCACCTACGAGCAGTACTTC. The chain combines TRBV27 with TRBJ2-7; D ambiguous. Trimming cost V 4 bases and J 2 bases, with 3 bases left between them. The germline CDR1 and CDR2 sequences are MNHEY and SMNVEV (reference sequence). The length of the CDR3 is 11 residues.

The chain carries TRBV18 and TRBJ1-2; 10 bases line up with TRBD1. The CDR3 is 14 residues long. V shed 7 bases and J 7 bases; nucleotides not matched to a gene: 9. The germline CDR1 and CDR2 sequences are KGHSH and LQKENI. As DNA, the CDR3 is TGTGCCAGCTTCTCGACAGGGGGCGATTCTGGCTACACCTTC. This gives the protein CASFSTGGDSGYTF. Full variable domain (rest looked up from reference TRBV18 and TRBJ1-2): NAGVMQNPRHLVRRRGQEARLRCSPMKGHSHVYWYRQLPEEGLKFMVYLQKENIIDESGMPKERFSAEFPKEGPSILRIQQVVRGDSAAYFCASFSTGGDSGYTFGSGTRLTVV.

Points on this clone: Other nucleotide sequences in the sample specify the same CDR3. This sequence joins TRBV18 and TRBJ2-7; TRBD1 matches 7 bases. The CDR3 consists of 14 residues. In germline, CDR1 is KGHSH, CDR2 LQKENI. The trim removed 2 bases at V and 0 bases at J, leaving 1 base unmatched. The CDR3 DNA sequence: TGTGCCAGCTCACCAGGGACAGACTCCTACGAGCAGTACTTC. Amino acid sequence: CASSPGTDSYEQYF.

V and J are TRBV10-2 and TRBJ1-2; D is possibly TRBD1 (5 bases). Germline assignment: CDR1 WSHSY and CDR2 SAAADI. Trimming pared 0 bases from V and 5 bases from J, leaving 13 bases between. CDR3 size: 15 residues. The CDR3 coding sequence is TGCGCCAGCAGTGAGTCAAGGGGATGGGAGTATGGCTACACCTTC. This sequence encodes CASSESRGWEYGYTF.

The chain couples TRBV2 to TRBJ2-1, with a weak D call TRBD2 (6 bases). CDR1 and CDR2 from the germline V gene are SNHLY and FYNNEI. V was shortened by 2 bases and J by 6 bases, with 17 bases between the two germline ends. This CDR3 is 16 amino acids long. CDR3 bases: TGTGCCAGCAGTGAACTTCGACTAGTGGGTCGCAATGAGCAGTTCTTC. The encoded protein is CASSELRLVGRNEQFF.

The rearrangement links TRBV28 to TRBJ2-7; the D is unclear. In germline, CDR1 is MDHEN, CDR2 SYDVKM. The CDR3 sequence is 14 residues long. V gave up 2 bases and J gave up 3 bases, with 11 bases separating them. The CDR3 bases are TGTGCCAGCAGTTTAGTAGGGTCGGTCTACGAGCAGTACTTC. This gives the protein CASSLVGSVYEQYF.

This chain links TRBV29-1 with TRBJ1-5, with D unclear. Germline V lookup: CDR1 SQVTM, CDR2 ANQGSEA. The CDR3 is made up of 13 amino acids. V was pared by 7 bases and J by 7 bases, with 17 bases between. Written as DNA, the CDR3 is TGCAGCGCCCAAAACAGTGCTGGCCAGCCCCAGCATTTT. Protein sequence: CSAQNSAGQPQHF. The complete variable domain, with remaining parts taken from reference TRBV29-1 and TRBJ1-5, reads SAVISQKPSRDICQRGTSLTIQCQVDSQVTMMFWYRQQPGQSLTLIATANQGSEATYESGFVIDKFPISRPNLTFSTLTVSNMSPEDSSIYLCSAQNSAGQPQHFGDGTRLSIL.

The chain has TRBV6-6 and TRBJ1-4; D gene uncertain. Per the germline V gene, CDR1 is MNHNY and CDR2 is SVGAGI (reference sequence). The CDR3 sequence is 12 residues long. V lost 4 bases to trimming and J lost 8 bases, with 8 bases between them. CDR3 coding DNA: TGTGCCAGCAGTTGGGGTTGGGAAAAACTGTTTTTT. It is translated as CASSWGWEKLFF.

The rearrangement joins TRBV12-5 to TRBJ2-3; 10 bases are shared with TRBD1. CDR1 is LGHNT, CDR2 FRNRAP, per germline. The CDR3 contains 15 residues. With 4 bases clipped from V and 4 bases from J, the junction kept 5 bases outside the gene matches. CDR3 in amino acids: CASGWGTGVADTQYF. CDR3 bases: TGTGCTAGTGGTTGGGGGACAGGGGTGGCAGATACGCAGTATTTT.

The chain uses TRBV25-1 and TRBJ1-2; TRBD1 agrees at 9 bases. V dropped 3 bases and J dropped 0; count of bases not matched to a gene: 2. This CDR3 contains 15 residues. Germline V CDR1 and CDR2: MGHDK, SYGVNS. This CDR3 is CASSERTGANYGYTF. The CDR3 DNA reads TGTGCCAGCAGTGAGCGGACAGGGGCTAACTATGGCTACACCTTC.

Details on this clone: Other DNA sequences within the sample encode an identical CDR3. The chain couples TRBV20-1 to TRBJ1-1; D uncertain. Trimming cost V 1 base and J 5 bases, with 5 bases left between them. Per germline, CDR1 DFQATT and CDR2 SNEGSKA (reference sequence). The CDR3 consists of 11 residues. CDR3 loop: CSARGVTEAFF. The DNA of the CDR3 is TGCAGTGCTAGAGGGGTTACTGAAGCTTTCTTT.

J is TRBJ2-3 and V is TRBV28; TRBD2 matches at 9 bases. CDR1 is MDHEN, CDR2 SYDVKM, per germline. V lost 3 bases, J lost 2 bases, and 12 bases stayed unmatched. This CDR3 is built from 18 residues. CDR3 sequence (DNA): TGTGCCAGCAGTTTGCCCCTGGAGCTAGCGGGATACACAGATACGCAGTATTTT. Translation gives CASSLPLELAGYTDTQYF.

The chain carries TRBV15 and TRBJ2-5; 8 nucleotides agree with TRBD1. V shed 3 bases, J shed 5 bases, and the junction held 5 bases outside the gene matches. This CDR3 has 14 residues. Germline loops: CDR1 LNHNV, CDR2 YYDKDF (reference sequence). The CDR3 DNA follows: TGTGCCACCAGCAGGGACAGGGTCCGGGAGACCCAGTACTTC. The encoded protein is CATSRDRVRETQYF.